The 32 T cell receptor beta chains given below trace back to one sample, sequenced in a study of identical twins. TCRdb re-called the 5' RACE reads with MiXCR, one entry per CDR3 protein. The table has some 790,000 distinct CDR3 sequences, 15% to 20% seen once; the top ten hold around 12%. The sample was also linked to a second study, of T cells expressing NK-cell markers.

Sequenced sample: PBMCs. The receptor source for this set is a woman aged 18-29 years in good health.

This clonotype has only a few counts. V is TRBV5-1 and J is TRBJ2-7; D is perhaps TRBD1 (6 bases). Germline-derived CDR1 and CDR2 are SGHRS and YFSETQ. This CDR3 contains 13 residues. Trimming removed 2 bases from V and 6 bases from J, with 12 bases in between. CDR3: CASSFTGIGEQYF. The DNA for the CDR3 is TGCGCCAGCAGCTTTACAGGGATCGGCGAGCAGTACTTC.

This clonotype was recorded a few times. The chain links TRBV10-2 to TRBJ1-2; no firm D call. Germline lookup yields CDR1 WSHSY and CDR2 SAAADI. Trimming stripped 4 bases from V and 6 bases from J, with 21 bases between. This CDR3 spans 16 amino acids. CDR3 nucleotide sequence: TGCGCCAGCAGTGTGTCCGTCTCTGTGGGCGTGGATGGCTACACCTTC. Its protein product is CASSVSVSVGVDGYTF.

This clonotype was seen only a few times. The chain carries TRBV15 and TRBJ2-5; D is uncertain. Germline lookup yields CDR1 LNHNV and CDR2 YYDKDF (reference sequence). The CDR3 loop spans 15 amino acids. The V end was cut by 0 bases, the J end by 0 bases, with 8 bases between. CDR3 in DNA: TGTGCCACCAGCAGAGATTTGGGGTACCAAGAGACCCAGTACTTC. Amino acid sequence: CATSRDLGYQETQYF.

Only a few counts were recorded for this clonotype. This sequence joins TRBV20-1 and TRBJ1-6; weak D call: TRBD1 (5 bases). Trimming removed 0 bases at V and 10 bases at J, with 10 bases between. This CDR3 has 13 amino acids. Germline lookup yields CDR1 DFQATT and CDR2 SNEGSKA (reference sequence). CDR3 DNA sequence: TGCAGTGCTAGAGATTACGGGGGGTCACCCCTCCACTTT. It yields the protein CSARDYGGSPLHF.

This clonotype was found a few times. The genes are TRBV5-1 and TRBJ2-1, with 14 bases that match TRBD2. The V segment lost 3 bases and the J segment 8 bases; nucleotides outside the gene matches: 4. This CDR3 is built from 15 residues. Per germline, CDR1 SGHRS and CDR2 YFSETQ. In DNA form, the CDR3 reads TGCGCCAGCAGCTCGACTAGCGGGAGGGCGGATGAGCAGTTCTTC. Translating it yields CASSSTSGRADEQFF.

The chain is built from TRBV7-9 and TRBJ2-3; the D gene could be TRBD1 or TRBD2 (5 bases each). Looked up from germline, CDR1 is SEHNR and CDR2 is FQNEAQ (reference sequence). V was shortened by 1 base and J by 0 bases, with 11 bases between the two germline ends. CDR3 length: 16 amino acids. CDR3 protein: CASSLVGTTSTDTQYF. The DNA of the CDR3 is TGTGCCAGCAGCTTAGTTGGGACCACTAGCACAGATACGCAGTATTTT. Full variable domain (rest looked up from reference TRBV7-9 and TRBJ2-3): DTGVSQNPRHKITKRGQNVTFRCDPISEHNRLYWYRQTLGQGPEFLTYFQNEAQLEKSRLLSDRFSAERPKGSFSTLEIQRTEQGDSAMYLCASSLVGTTSTDTQYFGPGTRLTVL.

This clonotype was counted between two and nine times. The rearrangement uses TRBV20-1 and TRBJ1-2; tentative D call: TRBD1 (5 bases). Looked up from germline, CDR1 is DFQATT and CDR2 is SNEGSKA (reference sequence). Trimming removed 0 bases from V and 3 bases from J, with 14 bases in between. This CDR3 has 15 amino acids. This CDR3 is CSARDGMGRDYGYTF. CDR3 in DNA: TGCAGTGCTAGAGATGGAATGGGACGGGACTATGGCTACACCTTC.

V gene TRBV15 combines with J gene TRBJ2-1, with a tentative D call TRBD1 (5 bases). This CDR3 contains 13 residues. Trimming shortened V by 5 bases and J by 15 bases, and 20 bases separated the two germline ends. Germline assignment: CDR1 LNHNV and CDR2 YYDKDF (reference sequence). This CDR3 reads CATSGQSGLLGFF. The DNA of the CDR3 is TGTGCCACCAGCGGGCAGTCAGGGCTCCTTGGGTTCTTC.

V is TRBV12-3 or TRBV12-4 and J is TRBJ2-5, with a tentative D call TRBD2 (6 bases). CDR3 length equals 13 residues. V was clipped by 5 bases and J by 2 bases, with 9 bases between them. The CDR3 DNA is TGTGCCAGCAGTGAAAGCGGGCAAGAGACCCAGTACTTC. This sequence encodes CASSESGQETQYF.

The CDR3 bases are TGTGCCAGCAGCCGGGGTCTAGCGGGAGGTTACGAGCAGTACTTC. Amino acid sequence: CASSRGLAGGYEQYF. The rearrangement uses TRBV7-9 and TRBJ2-7, with 11 bases lining up with TRBD2. This CDR3 is built from 15 residues. Trimming removed 5 bases from V and 4 bases from J; junction bases left unmatched: 7. The germline gives CDR1 SEHNR, CDR2 FQNEAQ (reference sequence).

This sequence joins TRBV6-2 or TRBV6-3 and TRBJ2-7, with TRBD1 as a possible D gene (5 bases). Germline V CDR1 and CDR2: MNHEY, SVGEGT. V lost 5 bases and J 3 bases, leaving 11 bases between the germline ends. The CDR3 totals 13 residues. As DNA, the CDR3 is TGTGCCAGCAGTAGACAGTTCAACTACGAGCAGTACTTC. Its protein product is CASSRQFNYEQYF.

This clonotype was seen many times. This sequence joins TRBV12-3 or TRBV12-4 and TRBJ1-1; maybe TRBD1 (5 bases). There are 13 residues in the CDR3. Trimming stripped 2 bases from V and 7 bases from J, with 11 bases between. As DNA, the CDR3 is TGTGCCAGCAGTTTATTGATCAGGGATGAAGCTTTCTTT. It encodes CASSLLIRDEAFF.

CDR3 residues: CASSTRDSKGSDTQYF. CDR3 DNA: TGTGCCAGCAGCACACGGGACTCCAAGGGCTCAGATACGCAGTATTTT. The chain has TRBV4-2 and TRBJ2-3, with TRBD2 as a possible D gene (6 bases). Germline CDR1 LGHNA, CDR2 YNFKEQ. V was trimmed by 5 bases and J by 4 bases, leaving 19 bases between them. CDR3 size: 16 residues.

In its sample, this clonotype was seen many times. This chain connects TRBV12-3 or TRBV12-4 to TRBJ2-1; 8 bases fit TRBD1. V lost 4 bases and J lost 7; bases outside the gene matches: 9. CDR3 length equals 15 residues. Here the CDR3 reads CASSSRTGYFNEQFF. The CDR3 nucleotides are TGTGCCAGCAGTTCTCGGACAGGGTATTTTAATGAGCAGTTCTTC.

This clonotype has a count of ten or more. The J gene is TRBJ2-1, the V gene TRBV12-3 or TRBV12-4; D is unresolved. There are 15 residues in the CDR3. The V end was cut by 2 bases, the J end by 1 base, with 9 bases between. CDR3 sequence: CASSLRVWSYNEQFF. CDR3 bases: TGTGCCAGCAGTTTACGAGTCTGGTCCTACAATGAGCAGTTCTTC.

In this sample, this clonotype turned up a few times. The V call is TRBV12-3 or TRBV12-4, the J call TRBJ2-1; 9 nucleotides align to TRBD2. The CDR3 length is 15 residues. J was trimmed by 6 bases and V by 4 bases; bases with no gene match: 7. CDR3 sequence reads: CASSSTSGKLNEQFF. CDR3 DNA sequence: TGTGCCAGCAGTTCGACTAGCGGCAAACTCAATGAGCAGTTCTTC.

The sample holds a few counts of this clonotype. The chain employs TRBV25-1 and TRBJ1-1, with D uncertain. This CDR3 contains 13 residues. V lost 6 bases, J lost 2 bases, and 10 bases lay in between. Germline V gives CDR1 MGHDK, CDR2 SYGVNS. This chain's CDR3 is CASRAPANTEAFF. CDR3 sequence (DNA): TGTGCCAGCAGGGCCCCAGCCAACACTGAAGCTTTCTTT.

The table lists this clonotype with many counts. V usage is TRBV20-1 and J usage is TRBJ1-3; unclear D gene. The ends were cut back, 6 bases at V and 4 bases at J, with 10 bases in the middle. This CDR3 is 12 amino acids long. CDR1 is DFQATT, CDR2 SNEGSKA, per germline (reference sequence). As DNA, the CDR3 is TGCAGTGCCGAACTTGGGGGAAACACCATATATTTT. Its protein product is CSAELGGNTIYF.

The sample holds a few counts of this clonotype. The chain uses TRBV7-2 and TRBJ2-7, with D uncertain. The CDR3 totals 12 residues. Germline V gene sequence: CDR1 SGHTA, CDR2 FQGNSA. Trimming took 6 bases from V and 0 from J, leaving 6 bases between them. The CDR3 here is CASRSDSYEQYF. CDR3 in DNA: TGTGCCAGCAGGTCGGACTCCTACGAGCAGTACTTC.

This rearrangement joins TRBV7-8 to TRBJ2-7; D is perhaps TRBD1 (5 bases). The CDR3 extends over 14 amino acids. Trimming removed 7 bases from V and 0 bases from J, with 13 bases in between. Germline CDR1 SGHVS, CDR2 FQNEAQ. The DNA of the CDR3 is TGTGCCAGCACCCAACTACAGGCCTCCTACGAGCAGTACTTC. Amino acid sequence: CASTQLQASYEQYF.

V is TRBV9 and J is TRBJ2-2; D call uncertain. Germline CDR1 reads SGDLS; CDR2 reads YYNGEE. The length of the CDR3 is 15 residues. V was pared by 2 bases and J by 2 bases, with 10 bases between. The CDR3 here is CASSVGSLNTGELFF. The DNA of the CDR3 is TGTGCCAGCAGCGTGGGTAGTCTTAACACCGGGGAGCTGTTTTTT.

The table lists this clonotype with a count of one. The V and J genes are TRBV7-6 and TRBJ2-7, with D unresolved. The V gene's germline CDR1 is SGHVS and CDR2 FNYEAQ. Trimming pared 1 base from V and 5 bases from J, leaving 12 bases between. The CDR3 is 14 residues long. CDR3 DNA: TGTGCCAGCAGCTTAGGTTCAGGCCAACACGAGCAGTACTTC. Its translation is CASSLGSGQHEQYF.

This clonotype was recorded a few times. V is TRBV6-5 and J is TRBJ2-7; D unresolved. V was clipped by 4 bases and J by 4 bases, with 14 bases between them. The CDR3 contains 14 residues. Germline V gene data show CDR1 as MNHEY and CDR2 as SVGAGI. CDR3 amino acids: CASSWTGVNYEQYF. The CDR3 coding sequence is TGTGCCAGCAGTTGGACGGGTGTGAATTACGAGCAGTACTTC.

The CDR3: CASSPDLPCAQYF. The CDR3 nucleotides are TGTGCCAGCAGCCCCGATCTTCCCTGCGCGCAGTATTTT. The V gene is TRBV4-2, the J gene TRBJ2-3, with D uncertain. The CDR3 is made up of 13 amino acids. Germline values: CDR1 LGHNA, CDR2 YNFKEQ. V lost 4 bases, J lost 10 bases, and 15 bases lay in between.

In regard to this clonotype: The germline gene is not matched at one end of the junction; a read error may be the cause. V usage is TRBV7-2 and J usage is TRBJ2-7; D unresolved. Germline V gives CDR1 SGHTA, CDR2 FQGNSA. There are 13 residues in the CDR3. The CDR3: CASGLRLNYEQYF. In nucleotides, the CDR3 is TGTGCCAGCGGCTTAAGATTGAACTACGAGCAGTACTTC.

This clonotype turned up a few times. The gene calls are TRBV7-9 and TRBJ1-4, with D uncertain. The CDR3 extends over 15 amino acids. With 6 bases removed from V and 0 bases from J, the gap between germline ends came to 11 bases. Looked up from germline, CDR1 is SEHNR and CDR2 is FQNEAQ (reference sequence). CDR3 in DNA: TGTGCCAGCAGTTCAGATGGGGCAACTAATGAAAAACTGTTTTTT. Residues: CASSSDGATNEKLFF.

This clonotype turned up a few times. V is TRBV7-9 and J is TRBJ2-7, with D hard to call. The V gene's germline CDR1 is SEHNR and CDR2 FQNEAQ (reference sequence). Trimming stripped 1 base from V and 3 bases from J, with 19 bases between. This CDR3 has 17 residues. CDR3 nucleotides: TGTGCCAGCAGCTTAGACCACTGGCACCCTGGAGACTACGAGCAGTACTTC. Translation gives CASSLDHWHPGDYEQYF. Combining the CDR3 with reference TRBV7-9 and TRBJ2-7 gives the whole variable domain DTGVSQNPRHKITKRGQNVTFRCDPISEHNRLYWYRQTLGQGPEFLTYFQNEAQLEKSRLLSDRFSAERPKGSFSTLEIQRTEQGDSAMYLCASSLDHWHPGDYEQYFGPGTRLTVT.

The gene calls are TRBV19 and TRBJ1-1; no clear D gene. From germline, CDR1 is LNHDA and CDR2 SQIVND (reference sequence). V lost 1 base and J lost 1, with 7 bases in between. The CDR3 length is 14 residues. The CDR3, as DNA: TGTGCCAGTAGTATAGGAGGCACGAACACTGAAGCTTTCTTT. It translates to CASSIGGTNTEAFF.

There are a few counts of this clonotype. The chain recombines TRBV25-1 with TRBJ2-3; D unresolved. V was clipped by 8 bases and J by 5 bases, with 26 bases between them. Germline-derived CDR1 and CDR2 are MGHDK and SYGVNS. The CDR3 extends over 17 amino acids. CDR3 in amino acids: CASRTPPTPYNLDTQYF. CDR3 coding DNA: TGTGCCAGCCGGACCCCCCCAACCCCATATAATTTAGATACGCAGTATTTT.

The chain links TRBV20-1 to TRBJ2-1; D is perhaps TRBD2 (7 bases). CDR1 and CDR2 (germline): DFQATT, SNEGSKA (reference sequence). This CDR3 has 18 amino acids. V lost 1 base and J lost 2, with 21 bases in between. CDR3 sequence: CSARATGGAGAPYNEQFF. The CDR3 nucleotides are TGCAGTGCTAGAGCCACGGGGGGCGCGGGAGCCCCCTACAATGAGCAGTTCTTC.

This clonotype appeared a few times. Here the CDR3 reads CASSQGLLAPLHF. The CDR3 DNA is TGTGCCAGCAGCCAGGGACTTCTGGCACCCCTCCACTTT. The genes are TRBV3-1 and TRBJ1-6, with D tentatively TRBD1 (5 bases). Germline V gene sequence: CDR1 LGHDT, CDR2 YNNKEL (reference sequence). Trimming took off 3 bases at V and 11 bases at J, with 11 bases between the two ends. This CDR3 comprises 13 residues.

This clonotype was picked up many times. At one of its ends the junction is not consistent with the germline gene, which may arise from a read error. The chain links TRBV7-2 to TRBJ1-1; D not certain. This CDR3 has 12 amino acids. In germline, CDR1 is SGHTA, CDR2 FQGNSA. CDR3 sequence reads: CASSLDGVMAFF. The CDR3 nucleotides are TGTGCCAGCAGTTTAGACGGGGTTATGGCTTTCTTT.